This TCR beta chain was sequenced for a study of identical twins. TCRdb analysed the 5' RACE reads with MiXCR anew, one entry per CDR3 protein. In the table there are 1.5 million to 2 million distinct CDR3 sequences, less than 40% of which are singletons. CDR1 is DFQATT, CDR2 SNEGSKA, per germline (reference sequence). The length of the CDR3 is 14 residues. The junction had 4 bases not matched to a gene; V was cut back by 0 bases and J by 10 bases. The sample consisted of cord blood. The sequence was collected from a newborn girl in good health. The chain combines TRBV20-1 with TRBJ1-6; 9 bases match TRBD1. CDR3 region: CSARDRDRDSPLHF. The CDR3 nucleotides are TGCAGTGCTAGAGATAGGGACAGGGACTCACCCCTCCACTTT.